These T cell receptor beta chains were read from a single sample in a study of blood T cells in healthy people across ages. TCRdb re-analysed the 5' RACE reads in MiXCR, keeping a single row per CDR3 protein. The sample consists of more than 700,000 distinct CDR3 sequences, more than 35% of them appearing once. The sample was blood. Receptor source: a man older than 75 in good health. Both conserved end residues are part of each CDR3. The D gene is left open where the match is weak. Clone sizes are given selectively: once, few, many, or a class where the clone is expanded.

size	D	length	V	J	CDR3	DNA
NA	TRBD2	16	TRBV13	TRBJ2-3	CASSLLSGGPIDTQYF	TGTGCCAGCAGCCTCCTTTCGGGGGGGCCGATAGATACGCAGTATTTT
NA	NA	16	TRBV12-3/TRBV12-4	TRBJ2-7	CARNLPLHSGSYEQYF	TGTGCCAGGAACCTCCCCTTACACAGCGGCTCCTACGAGCAGTACTTC
NA	NA	13	TRBV4-1	TRBJ2-4	CASSQEKRGEQYF	TGCGCCAGCAGCCAAGAGAAGAGGGGAGAGCAGTACTTC
few	TRBD1	17	TRBV30	TRBJ2-1	CAWSVPPQGASYNEQFF	TGTGCCTGGAGTGTTCCCCCCCAGGGGGCTTCCTACAATGAGCAGTTCTTC
few	TRBD1	14	TRBV12-3/TRBV12-4	TRBJ1-5	CASSWGQGVQPQHF	TGTGCCAGCAGTTGGGGACAGGGGGTTCAGCCCCAGCATTTT
NA	NA	18	TRBV21-1	TRBJ1-1	CASSNGVSPPSCNTEAFF	TGTGCCAGCAGCAATGGCGTCTCACCACCAAGTTGTAACACTGAAGCTTTCTTT
NA	NA	16	TRBV7-2	TRBJ2-3	CASSLAPEDSTDTQYF	TGTGCCAGCAGCTTAGCGCCGGAAGACAGCACAGATACGCAGTATTTT
few	NA	15	TRBV9	TRBJ2-1	CASSGTTLFGNEQFF	TGTGCCAGCAGCGGTACCACCTTGTTCGGGAATGAGCAGTTCTTC
few	NA	15	TRBV20-1	TRBJ2-3	CSANPSGLSTDTQYF	TGCAGTGCTAACCCCAGCGGATTGAGCACAGATACGCAGTATTTT
few	NA	16	TRBV6-2/TRBV6-3	TRBJ2-7	CASSKNRPSFPYEQYF	TGTGCCAGCAGTAAGAACAGACCCTCTTTCCCCTACGAGCAGTACTTC
NA	NA	14	TRBV19	TRBJ2-7	CASSMSGGGCEQYF	TGTGCCAGTAGTATGAGCGGTGGGGGGTGCGAGCAGTACTTC
NA	TRBD1	14	TRBV7-3	TRBJ2-7	CASSSRDRNYEQYF	TGTGCCAGCAGCTCCAGGGACAGAAACTACGAGCAGTACTTC
NA	NA	14	TRBV5-1	TRBJ2-7	CASSPEGTALAQYF	TGCGCCAGCAGCCCGGAGGGCACCGCCCTGGCCCAGTACTTC
NA	NA	13	TRBV10-3	TRBJ2-5	CAISDSRSGEQYF	TGTGCCATCAGTGACTCCCGATCGGGGGAGCAGTACTTC
many	TRBD2	17	TRBV20-1	TRBJ2-3	CSASDPIAGDGTDTQYF	TGCAGTGCTTCTGACCCCATAGCGGGAGATGGTACAGATACGCAGTATTTT
NA	NA	13	TRBV24-1	TRBJ2-3	CATSGLNTDTQYF	TGTGCCACCAGTGGTTTAAACACAGATACGCAGTATTTT
few	TRBD2	17	TRBV20-1	TRBJ2-7	CSAREQPKGLAPREQYF	TGCAGTGCTAGAGAACAACCAAAGGGACTAGCACCGAGGGAGCAGTACTTC
NA	NA	13	TRBV7-9	TRBJ2-1	CAAPINHYNEQFF	TGTGCCGCACCCATAAATCACTACAATGAGCAGTTCTTC
NA	TRBD2	15	TRBV9	TRBJ2-7	CASSVAAGGSYEQYF	TGTGCCAGCAGCGTAGCAGCGGGAGGGTCCTACGAGCAGTACTTC
NA	TRBD2	15	TRBV29-1	TRBJ2-1	CSAGQIGTSGNEQFF	TGCAGCGCCGGACAGATCGGGACTAGCGGCAATGAGCAGTTCTTC
NA	NA	14	TRBV29-1	TRBJ1-5	CSVARTNSNQPQHF	TGCAGCGTTGCTCGGACAAATAGCAATCAGCCCCAGCATTTT
NA	NA	16	TRBV5-1	TRBJ2-2	CASSPVATGNTGELFF	TGCGCCAGCAGCCCCGTTGCAACAGGGAATACCGGGGAGCTGTTTTTT
NA	TRBD2	15	TRBV20-1	TRBJ2-3	CGARVLGLDSDTQYF	TGCGGTGCTAGAGTTTTGGGACTAGACTCAGATACGCAGTATTTT
many	TRBD1	14	TRBV12-3/TRBV12-4	TRBJ2-7	CASSPDRGTYEQYF	TGTGCCAGCAGTCCGGACAGGGGAACCTACGAGCAGTACTTC
once	NA	14	TRBV3-1	TRBJ1-4	CASSQDLLDEKLFF	TGTGCCAGCAGCCAAGATTTATTGGATGAAAAACTGTTTTTT
NA	TRBD2	15	TRBV15	TRBJ2-7	CATSRGNSGSYEQYF	TGTGCCACCAGCAGAGGTAATAGCGGGAGCTACGAGCAGTACTTC
NA	NA	16	TRBV20-1	TRBJ1-5	CSAATTGPQIDQPQHF	TGCAGTGCTGCAACGACAGGTCCCCAGATCGATCAGCCCCAGCATTTT
NA	NA	14	TRBV10-3	TRBJ2-2	CAIKYATNTGELFF	TGTGCCATCAAATACGCTACGAACACCGGGGAGCTGTTTTTT
few	TRBD2	15	TRBV20-1	TRBJ2-1	CSATTGLAGDNEQFF	TGCAGTGCCACTACAGGACTAGCGGGAGATAATGAGCAGTTCTTC
NA	TRBD1	15	TRBV20-1	TRBJ1-5	CSARKQGASNQPQHF	TGCAGTGCTAGAAAACAGGGGGCAAGCAATCAGCCCCAGCATTTT
NA	TRBD1	15	TRBV10-3	TRBJ2-7	CASSPRDRVFYEQYF	TGTGCCTCCTCCCCTCGGGACAGGGTCTTCTACGAGCAGTACTTC